This entry features one TCR beta chain sequence. Antigen unknown. This entry comes from a study of T cell responses to AZD1222 COVID-19 vaccine. Findings and caveats of the study: The study found vaccine-associated CD4 TCRs spanning spike, dominant at 160-218 and 743-854. Repertoire sampling happened only post peak T cell response. Most donors were white British and more were female, and clonal diversity was possibly underestimated.

The germline V gene encodes CDR1 LNHDA and CDR2 SQIVND (reference sequence). The ends were cut back, 1 base at V and 3 bases at J, with 10 bases in the middle. The CDR3 runs 15 residues. Researchers grouped second doses given at about 4 or about 12 weeks into one pool. Clones were read by immunoSEQ multiplex PCR, and TCRdb kept only the in-frame ones, dropping some. The sample lists roughly 60,000 clones; 60% to 85% were seen once. The V call is TRBV19, the J call TRBJ1-5; possibly TRBD1 for D (5 bases). This TCR was recovered from an adult who received the AZD1222 COVID-19 vaccine. The sequences come from peripheral blood, collected 28 days after the second AZD1222 dose. The CDR3 region has the DNA TGTGCCAGTAGTATAGGACAGTCTTACAATCAGCCCCAGCATTTT. Translation: CASSIGQSYNQPQHF.